Listed below are T cell receptor beta chains from one sample, sequenced in a study of metastatic and nonmetastatic thyroid tumors. TCRdb used MiXCR to call clones anew from the PCR reads. The profile shows 12,000 or so clones, around 33% of them singletons. The sequencing sample was made of tumor tissue. The receptor set was obtained from a male donor with papillary thyroid cancer or a benign thyroid nodule (not recorded which). Some clones in this sample may be carry-over from other donors' samples. Each CDR3 is given with its conserved first and last residue. The D gene is left open where the match is weak. A row's size may be missing; if present it is once, few, many or a size class.

j_call | clone_size | v_call | d_call | cdr3_aa | cdr3_nt
TRBJ2-1 | . | TRBV12-3/TRBV12-4 | TRBD2 | CASSVSGRIKNEQFF | TGTGCCAGCAGCGTTAGCGGGAGAATTAAGAATGAGCAGTTCTTC
TRBJ1-5 | . | TRBV19 | . | CASSMWGGNQPRHF | TGTGCCAGTAGTATGTGGGGGGGAAATCAGCCCCGGCATTTT
TRBJ2-7 | . | TRBV20-1 | TRBD2 | CSAGGSLAQGEQYF | TGCAGTGCGGGGGGGTCCCTAGCCCAGGGCGAGCAGTACTTC
TRBJ2-5 | . | TRBV2 | TRBD2 | CASSLGLAGVETPYF | TGTGCCAGCAGTTTAGGACTAGCGGGCGTGGAGACCCCGTACTTC
TRBJ1-4 | many | TRBV6-1 | TRBD1 | CASSQGQGFDEKLFF | TGTGCCAGCAGTCAAGGACAGGGGTTCGATGAAAAACTGTTTTTT
TRBJ1-6 | few | TRBV2 | TRBD1 | CASSDRGRSNSPLHF | TGTGCCAGCAGTGACAGGGGGCGGAGTAATTCACCCCTCCACTTT
TRBJ1-5 | . | TRBV4-1 | . | CASSRAGRNQPQHF | TGCGCCAGCAGCCGAGCGGGGCGCAATCAGCCCCAGCATTTT
TRBJ2-2 | . | TRBV6-4 | TRBD1 | CASSGTGDTGELFF | TGTGCCAGCAGTGGGACAGGGGACACCGGGGAGCTGTTTTTT
TRBJ1-4 | few | TRBV19 | TRBD1 | CASSMDRNLPLFF | TGTGCCAGTAGTATGGACAGGAATCTTCCCCTGTTTTTT
TRBJ1-6 | once | TRBV5-4 | . | CASSLVLGPNAGNSPLHF | TGTGCCAGCAGCTTGGTTTTAGGCCCCAACGCGGGGAATTCACCCCTCCACTTT
TRBJ2-7 | medium-sized | TRBV6-2/TRBV6-3 | . | CASSLFYSGERYF | TGTGCCAGCAGCCTATTTTATAGCGGAGAGCGGTACTTC
TRBJ2-7 | few | TRBV2 | TRBD2 | CAGNNLGGGHEQYF | TGTGCCGGCAATAACCTTGGCGGGGGACACGAGCAGTACTTC
TRBJ1-6 | . | TRBV3-1 | . | CASSRAGVGNNSPLHF | TGTGCCAGCAGCCGAGCAGGGGTAGGGAATAATTCACCCCTCCACTTT
TRBJ2-7 | few | TRBV12-3/TRBV12-4 | TRBD2 | CASSVGGGLFSYEQYF | TGTGCCAGCAGCGTAGGCGGGGGGCTATTCTCCTACGAGCAGTACTTC
TRBJ1-1 | . | TRBV6-5 | . | CASIRGGNTEAFF | TGTGCCAGCATTAGGGGGGGGAACACTGAAGCTTTCTTT